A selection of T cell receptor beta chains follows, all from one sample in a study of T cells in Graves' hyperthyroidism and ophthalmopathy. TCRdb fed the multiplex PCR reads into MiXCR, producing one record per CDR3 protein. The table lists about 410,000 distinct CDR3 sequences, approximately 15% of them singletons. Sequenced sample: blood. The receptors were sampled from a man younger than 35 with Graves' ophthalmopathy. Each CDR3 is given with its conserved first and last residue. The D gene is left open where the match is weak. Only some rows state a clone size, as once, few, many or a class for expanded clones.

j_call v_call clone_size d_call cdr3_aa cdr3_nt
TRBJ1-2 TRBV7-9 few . CASSSAVGAYYGYTF TGTGCCAGCAGCTCCGCCGTGGGGGCTTACTATGGCTACACCTTC
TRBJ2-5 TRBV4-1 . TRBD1 CASSQGWGQRLNQETQYF TGCGCCAGCAGCCAAGGTTGGGGACAGCGACTAAACCAAGAGACCCAGTACTTC
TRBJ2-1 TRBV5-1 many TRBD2 CASSHGTSGRDEQFF TGCGCCAGCAGCCACGGTACTAGCGGGAGGGATGAGCAGTTCTTC
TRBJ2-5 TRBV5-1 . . CASGRQPQETQYF TGCGCCAGCGGAAGGCAACCTCAAGAGACCCAGTACTTC
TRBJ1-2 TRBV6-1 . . CASTPGVPHGYTF TGTGCCAGCACCCCAGGGGTTCCCCATGGCTACACCTTC
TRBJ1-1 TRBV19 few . CASGQGRDTEAFF TGTGCCAGTGGGCAGGGAAGGGACACTGAAGCTTTCTTT
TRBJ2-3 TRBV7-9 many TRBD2 CASSGRGVSTDTQYF TGTGCCAGCAGCGGACGGGGGGTTAGCACAGATACGCAGTATTTT
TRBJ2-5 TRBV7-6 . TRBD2 CASSPWTSGGTQYF TGTGCCAGCAGCCCCTGGACTAGCGGGGGGACCCAGTACTTC
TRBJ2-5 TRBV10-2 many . CASSELGGEETQYF TGCGCCAGCAGTGAGTTAGGCGGGGAAGAGACCCAGTACTTC
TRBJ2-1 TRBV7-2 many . CASSTTEGNEQFF TGTGCCAGCTCAACGACGGAGGGCAATGAGCAGTTCTTC
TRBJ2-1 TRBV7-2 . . CASSFPPSSNEQFF TGTGCCAGCAGCTTTCCCCCCTCCTCGAATGAGCAGTTCTTC
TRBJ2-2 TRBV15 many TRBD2 CATSSAPLGLAGDTNTGELFF TGTGCCACCAGCAGTGCTCCCTTGGGACTAGCGGGGGATACGAACACCGGGGAGCTGTTTTTT
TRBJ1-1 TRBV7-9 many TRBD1 CASKGQGNTEAFF TGTGCCAGCAAAGGACAGGGGAACACTGAAGCTTTCTTT
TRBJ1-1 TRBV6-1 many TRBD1 CASRPTGQGAGTEAFF TGTGCCAGCAGACCAACCGGACAGGGGGCGGGCACTGAAGCTTTCTTT
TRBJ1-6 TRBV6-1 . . CAGRSPYNSPLHF TGTGCCGGCCGGAGCCCCTATAATTCACCCCTCCACTTT
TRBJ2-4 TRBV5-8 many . CASSLAGAENIQYF TGTGCCAGCAGCTTGGCGGGGGCGGAGAACATTCAGTACTTC
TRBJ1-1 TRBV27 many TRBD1 CASRSTGGMTEAFF TGTGCCAGCAGATCCACAGGGGGCATGACTGAAGCTTTCTTT
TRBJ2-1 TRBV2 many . CASVRDGGYNEQFF TGTGCCAGCGTCCGGGACGGTGGTTACAATGAGCAGTTCTTC
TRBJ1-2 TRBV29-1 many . CSVEEWGAENYGYTF TGCAGCGTTGAAGAGTGGGGGGCTGAGAACTATGGCTACACCTTC
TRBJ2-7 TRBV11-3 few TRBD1 CASSQGADYEQYF TGTGCCAGCTCACAGGGGGCGGATTACGAGCAGTACTTC